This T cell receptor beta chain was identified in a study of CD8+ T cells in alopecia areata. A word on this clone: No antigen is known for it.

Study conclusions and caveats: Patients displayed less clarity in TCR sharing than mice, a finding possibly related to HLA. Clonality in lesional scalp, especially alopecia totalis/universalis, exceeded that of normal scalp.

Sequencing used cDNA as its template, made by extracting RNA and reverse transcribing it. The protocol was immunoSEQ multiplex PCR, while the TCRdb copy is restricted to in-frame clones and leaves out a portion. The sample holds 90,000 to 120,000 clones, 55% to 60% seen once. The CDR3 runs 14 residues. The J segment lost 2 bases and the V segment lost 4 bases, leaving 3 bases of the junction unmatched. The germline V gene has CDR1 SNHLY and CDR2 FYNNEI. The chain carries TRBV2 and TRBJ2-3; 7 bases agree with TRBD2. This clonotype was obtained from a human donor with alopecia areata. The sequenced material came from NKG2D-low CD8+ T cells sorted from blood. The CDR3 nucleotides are TGTGCCAGCAGTGGAGCGGGGAACACAGATACGCAGTATTTT. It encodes CASSGAGNTDTQYF.